This entry lists 23 T cell receptor beta chains sequenced from one sample in a study of cytomegalovirus exposure and HLA in healthy donors. PCR involved 60 Vbeta and 13 Jbeta primers. Using immunoSEQ multiplex PCR, the repertoire was profiled, and TCRdb retains in-frame clones only, with some absent. The sample lists roughly 100,000 clones; around 80% were seen once. Sequenced material: PBMCs. These receptor sequences come from a woman aged 18-29 years in good health and CMV-seropositive.

The chain joins TRBV25-1 to TRBJ2-7, with 8 bases that match TRBD1. This CDR3 has 13 residues. The ends lost 9 bases at V and 5 bases at J; junction bases unmatched: 9. The germline CDR1 and CDR2 sequences are MGHDK and SYGVNS. The CDR3 DNA sequence: TGTGCCAGATTAGCAGGGGGCGACCACGAGCAGTACTTC. Translation gives CARLAGGDHEQYF.

This clone appeared once. This chain uses TRBV21-1 with TRBJ2-3; the table gives TRBD1 as D, unverified against the DNA. TRBV21-1 is annotated as a pseudogene. The CDR3 has 16 amino acids. The CDR3 DNA follows: TGTGCCAGCAGCAAAGAGACGGCAGGGTACAGGGATACGCAGTATTTT. It encodes CASSKETAGYRDTQYF.

The rearrangement links TRBV28 to TRBJ1-5; the match to TRBD1 covers 8 bases. Germline V gives CDR1 MDHEN, CDR2 SYDVKM. This CDR3 spans 15 amino acids. Losses at the gene ends were 4 bases for V and 7 bases for J; bases not matched to a gene: 9. CDR3 nucleotides: TGTGCCAGCAGTTGGCCAGGGGGCCCAAGACAGCCCCAGCATTTT. It is translated as CASSWPGGPRQPQHF.

There are a few counts of this clone. The rearrangement links TRBV19 to TRBJ1-6, with a tentative D call TRBD1 (5 bases). Germline CDR1 LNHDA, CDR2 SQIVND (reference sequence). V was cut by 4 bases and J by 1 base, with 8 bases left in between. The CDR3 is made up of 15 amino acids. The CDR3 DNA is TGTGCCAGTAGTAGGGAGGGGTCCTATAATTCACCCCTCCACTTT. Translation gives CASSREGSYNSPLHF.

This sequence joins TRBV9 and TRBJ2-5; D unresolved. Trimming stripped 3 bases from V and 1 base from J, with 10 bases between. The CDR3 is made up of 14 amino acids. Germline CDR1 reads SGDLS; CDR2 reads YYNGEE. CDR3 in DNA: TGTGCCAGCAGCGCACACACCACCCAAGAGACCCAGTACTTC. It encodes CASSAHTTQETQYF.

The chain has TRBV6-5 and TRBJ2-1, with 7 positions matching TRBD2. The CDR3 has 15 residues. V lost 6 bases, J lost 4 bases, and 9 bases stayed unmatched. Germline V gives CDR1 MNHEY, CDR2 SVGAGI. This CDR3 reads CASSPGGREYNEQFF. CDR3 nucleotide sequence: TGTGCCAGCAGCCCCGGCGGGCGGGAGTACAATGAGCAGTTCTTC.

V and J are TRBV27 and TRBJ2-7; 8 bases align to TRBD2. CDR3 size: 14 residues. The V gene's germline CDR1 is MNHEY and CDR2 SMNVEV (reference sequence). J lost 6 bases, V lost 3 bases, and 7 bases had no gene match. CDR3 sequence (DNA): TGTGCCAGCAGTTTTAGTAGCGGGAAGGCCGAGCAGTACTTC. Its translation is CASSFSSGKAEQYF.

The chain carries TRBV19 and TRBJ1-4, with TRBD1 matching over 10 bases. The length of the CDR3 is 13 residues. V dropped 10 bases and J dropped 10; count of bases not matched to a gene: 9. CDR1 and CDR2 from the germline V gene are LNHDA and SQIVND (reference sequence). DNA for the CDR3: TGTGCCACCTTCGACAGGGGGCTTGGAAAACTGTTTTTT. It yields the protein CATFDRGLGKLFF.

This chain links TRBV30 with TRBJ2-3, with D tentatively TRBD2 (6 bases). This CDR3 is 15 amino acids long. Trimming pared 4 bases from V and 3 bases from J, leaving 17 bases between. The germline gives CDR1 GTSNPN, CDR2 SVGIG (reference sequence). This CDR3 reads CAWTISWGETDTQYF. The CDR3 DNA sequence: TGTGCCTGGACCATCAGCTGGGGGGAGACAGATACGCAGTATTTT.

Points on this clone: Other DNA sequences in the same sample also yield this CDR3. J is TRBJ1-4 and V is TRBV9; 7 nucleotides align to TRBD1. This CDR3 spans 14 amino acids. Looked up from germline, CDR1 is SGDLS and CDR2 is YYNGEE. The ends lost 0 bases at V and 5 bases at J; junction bases unmatched: 1. The CDR3 loop reads CASSVGQGNEKLFF. CDR3 nucleotide sequence: TGTGCCAGCAGCGTAGGACAGGGCAATGAAAAACTGTTTTTT.

The V call is TRBV5-4, the J call TRBJ2-1; 7 nucleotides match TRBD2. This CDR3 is 19 amino acids long. J gave up 3 bases and V 2 bases, and 17 bases lay outside the gene matches. Germline assignment: CDR1 SGHNT and CDR2 YYREEE (reference sequence). The chain's CDR3 is CASSFIQTSGTTYYNEQFF. CDR3 sequence (DNA): TGTGCCAGCAGCTTTATCCAAACAAGCGGGACGACCTACTACAATGAGCAGTTCTTC.

The rearrangement links TRBV15 to TRBJ1-4, with a possible D match to TRBD1 (5 bases). V lost 1 base, J lost 3 bases, and 9 bases lay in between. Germline-derived CDR1 and CDR2 are LNHNV and YYDKDF (reference sequence). This CDR3 region has 15 residues. In DNA, the CDR3 is TGTGCCACCAGCAGAGCAGGGCAGGCTAATGAAAAACTGTTTTTT. This translates into CATSRAGQANEKLFF.

In this sample, this clone turned up a few times. The chain joins TRBV10-1 to TRBJ2-1, with 8 positions matching TRBD2. The germline gives CDR1 WNHNN, CDR2 SYGVQD (reference sequence). Trimming cost V 10 bases and J 7 bases; bases outside gene matches: 12. CDR3 length: 14 residues. The CDR3, as DNA: TGCGCCACCTCTACTAGCGGAGGGGGGAATGAGCAGTTCTTC. The encoded protein is CATSTSGGGNEQFF.

The rearrangement links TRBV7-6 to TRBJ2-7; D gene unclear. V was shortened by 3 bases and J by 2 bases, with 8 bases between the two germline ends. The CDR3 length is 13 residues. In germline, CDR1 is SGHVS, CDR2 FNYEAQ. The CDR3 nucleotides read TGTGCCAGCAGCTTGGAACAGCCCTACGAGCAGTACTTC. Translation: CASSLEQPYEQYF.

The chain has TRBV5-8 and TRBJ1-4; perhaps TRBD1 as D (6 bases). The CDR3 totals 16 residues. V shed 4 bases and J shed 0 bases, with 13 bases lying between them. The germline gives CDR1 SGHTS, CDR2 YDEGEE. CDR3: CASSQPGAATNEKLFF. The CDR3 DNA reads as TGTGCCAGCAGCCAGCCAGGGGCGGCAACTAATGAAAAACTGTTTTTT.

This chain joins TRBV19 and TRBJ2-7, with TRBD1 matching over 7 bases. The CDR3 spans 14 residues. V lost 1 base to trimming and J lost 2 bases; unmatched junction nucleotides: 2. The germline CDR1 and CDR2 sequences are LNHDA and SQIVND (reference sequence). The chain's CDR3 is CASSIGTGPYEQYF. As DNA, the CDR3 is TGTGCCAGTAGTATAGGGACAGGCCCCTACGAGCAGTACTTC.

J is TRBJ2-7 and V is TRBV18; D remains ambiguous. With 3 bases removed from V and 4 bases from J, the gap between germline ends came to 7 bases. Germline V gives CDR1 KGHSH, CDR2 LQKENI. CDR3 length: 12 amino acids. In DNA form, the CDR3 reads TGTGCCAGCTCACCCAAAGCTTACGAGCAGTACTTC. It specifies CASSPKAYEQYF.

The chain joins TRBV27 to TRBJ2-1; 11 nucleotides match TRBD2. The ends lost 4 bases at V and 4 bases at J; junction bases unmatched: 6. This CDR3 is 16 amino acids long. Germline V gene lookup returns CDR1 MNHEY and CDR2 SMNVEV (reference sequence). CDR3 in amino acids: CASSSQTSGAYNEQFF. CDR3 DNA: TGTGCCAGCAGTTCACAGACTAGCGGGGCTTACAATGAGCAGTTCTTC.

The genes are TRBV14 and TRBJ2-7; 8 nucleotides match TRBD2. Germline CDR1 SGHDN, CDR2 FVKESK. J lost 6 bases, V lost 3 bases, and 7 bases had no gene match. The CDR3 is 14 amino acids. In DNA, the CDR3 is TGTGCCAGCAGCCAGGCAGGACTAGCCAGCGAGCAGTACTTC. Residues: CASSQAGLASEQYF.

V usage is TRBV5-4 and J usage is TRBJ1-3; 8 bases are shared with TRBD1. Per the germline V gene, CDR1 is SGHNT and CDR2 is YYREEE (reference sequence). The CDR3 consists of 17 residues. The V gene end was trimmed by 3 bases and the J gene end by 0 bases; junction bases not matched to a gene: 8. Here the CDR3 reads CASSSMGDRSSGNTIYF. CDR3 nucleotides: TGTGCCAGCAGCTCCATGGGGGACAGGAGCTCTGGAAACACCATATATTTT.

This clone was detected a few times. The chain employs TRBV6-1 and TRBJ2-5; 8 nucleotides agree with TRBD1. The J segment lost 1 base and the V segment lost 3 bases, leaving 4 bases of the junction unmatched. This CDR3 is 15 amino acids long. CDR1 MNHNS and CDR2 SASEGT come from the germline V gene. This CDR3 is CASSDQQGGQETQYF. The CDR3 DNA reads as TGTGCCAGCAGTGACCAACAGGGGGGCCAAGAGACCCAGTACTTC.

The chain carries TRBV5-1 and TRBJ1-5; possibly TRBD1 for D (5 bases). Germline CDR1 reads SGHRS; CDR2 reads YFSETQ. V was pared by 4 bases and J by 4 bases, with 9 bases between. The CDR3 sequence is 13 residues long. DNA for the CDR3: TGCGCCAGCAGCGAATCAGGGAATCAGCCCCAGCATTTT. The encoded protein is CASSESGNQPQHF.

The rearrangement links TRBV4-3 to TRBJ2-7, with 12 bases aligning to TRBD2. CDR1 is LGHNA and CDR2 is YSLEER in the germline V gene. Trimming removed 3 bases from V and 2 bases from J; junction bases left unmatched: 11. The CDR3 covers 18 residues. CDR3 residues: CASSQGTSGWGGAYEQYF. The CDR3, as DNA: TGCGCCAGCAGCCAGGGGACTAGCGGGTGGGGTGGGGCCTACGAGCAGTACTTC.